The 14 T cell receptor beta chains given below trace back to one sample, sequenced in a study of T-cell memory formation after mild COVID-19. TCRdb processed the 5' RACE reads anew with MiXCR; each CDR3 protein has one entry. This sample has 550,000 to 650,000 distinct CDR3 sequences; 15% to 20% occur once, and the top ten carry about 7.5%. The source material was PBMCs or a T cell subset sorted from them (not recorded which). The receptors derive from an adult woman who had mild COVID-19 (a few samples of this study predate the infection). Cell type and time point are not known.

The chain recombines TRBV2 with TRBJ2-3; perhaps TRBD1 as D (6 bases). V lost 3 bases and J lost 3, with 13 bases in between. This CDR3 spans 15 amino acids. Germline values: CDR1 SNHLY, CDR2 FYNNEI. The CDR3 sequence: CASSEGAGWTDTQYF. In DNA, the CDR3 is TGTGCCAGCAGTGAGGGGGCAGGGTGGACAGATACGCAGTATTTT.

This clonotype was seen more than once but under ten times. V gene TRBV7-7 combines with J gene TRBJ1-1; maybe TRBD1 (5 bases). CDR3 size: 14 residues. Germline CDR1 is SSHAT and CDR2 is FNYEAQ (reference sequence). V was shortened by 5 bases and J by 3 bases, with 13 bases between the two germline ends. The CDR3 here is CASSPPGAYTEAFF. As DNA, the CDR3 is TGTGCCAGCAGCCCCCCCGGGGCCTACACTGAAGCTTTCTTT.

The CDR3 protein is CAISGAGREYEQYF. The DNA of the CDR3 is TGTGCCATCAGTGGCGCAGGCCGGGAGTACGAGCAGTACTTC. The chain combines TRBV10-3 with TRBJ2-7; D possibly corresponds to TRBD2 (6 bases). CDR1 ENHRY and CDR2 SYGVKD come from the germline V gene. The V end was cut by 4 bases, the J end by 4 bases, with 14 bases between. The CDR3 totals 14 residues.

The rearrangement joins TRBV6-5 to TRBJ1-3, with no clear D. The germline CDR1 and CDR2 sequences are MNHEY and SVGAGI. V gave up 5 bases and J gave up 2 bases, with 16 bases separating them. The CDR3 runs to 16 residues. CDR3 bases: TGTGCCAGCAGTCCTTTGATCCCGGCTCCTGGAAACACCATATATTTT. Protein product: CASSPLIPAPGNTIYF.

This clonotype has a handful of counts. The CDR3 protein is CASSEAYTRDSMNTEAFF. The CDR3 DNA follows: TGTGCCAGCAGTGAAGCCTACACGAGGGACAGCATGAACACTGAAGCTTTCTTT. This chain connects TRBV2 to TRBJ1-1, with 7 bases lining up with TRBD1. The CDR3 has 18 residues. Germline CDR1 SNHLY, CDR2 FYNNEI. Unmatched junction bases numbered 10, after V lost 0 bases and J lost 0 bases. Filled out from reference TRBV2 and TRBJ1-1, the complete variable domain reads EPEVTQTPSHQVTQMGQEVILRCVPISNHLYFYWYRQILGQKVEFLVSFYNNEISEKSEIFDDQFSVERPDGSNFTLKIRSTKLEDSAMYFCASSEAYTRDSMNTEAFFGQGTRLTVV.

This clonotype was recorded a few times. The chain has TRBV24-1 and TRBJ2-1, with TRBD1 as a possible D gene (6 bases). Germline loops: CDR1 KGHDR, CDR2 SFDVKD. This CDR3 has 13 residues. V lost 0 bases to trimming and J lost 13 bases, with 12 bases between them. The CDR3 DNA reads TGTGCCACCAGTGATTTGGGGCAGGACAGACAGTTCTTC. This sequence encodes CATSDLGQDRQFF.

In its sample, this clonotype was seen many times. V usage is TRBV18 and J usage is TRBJ2-7, with a weak D call TRBD2 (5 bases). Germline CDR1 reads KGHSH; CDR2 reads LQKENI. Trimming took off 3 bases at V and 7 bases at J, with 10 bases between the two ends. CDR3 size: 12 residues. CDR3 DNA: TGTGCCAGCTCACCCCAAGAGGGAGAGCAGTACTTC. This encodes CASSPQEGEQYF.

V is TRBV15 and J is TRBJ2-1; 11 nucleotides match TRBD2. The CDR3 runs to 15 residues. The J segment lost 9 bases and the V segment lost 3 bases, leaving 7 bases of the junction unmatched. The germline V gene has CDR1 LNHNV and CDR2 YYDKDF (reference sequence). The CDR3 loop is CATSSSSGGAIEQFF. The CDR3 DNA sequence: TGTGCCACCAGCAGTAGTAGCGGGGGGGCCATTGAGCAGTTCTTC.

This clonotype was detected a few times. V gene TRBV4-3 combines with J gene TRBJ1-2; D uncertain. The CDR3 runs to 13 residues. Germline loops: CDR1 LGHNA, CDR2 YSLEER. V lost 3 bases to trimming and J lost 5 bases, with 10 bases between them. CDR3 amino acids: CASSHNAGYGYTF. The CDR3 DNA is TGCGCCAGCAGCCACAACGCGGGGTATGGCTACACCTTC.

The chain recombines TRBV30 with TRBJ1-2; the D is unclear. Per germline, CDR1 GTSNPN and CDR2 SVGIG (reference sequence). V lost 8 bases and J lost 3, with 4 bases in between. The CDR3 is 9 residues long. The CDR3 DNA follows: TGTGCCATAGACTATGGCTACACCTTC. It encodes CAIDYGYTF.

The chain recombines TRBV24-1 with TRBJ2-1; D ambiguous. This CDR3 is built from 13 residues. V lost 2 bases to trimming and J lost 6 bases, with 7 bases between them. CDR1 and CDR2 (germline): KGHDR, SFDVKD. CDR3 residues: CATSDSMINEQFF. DNA for the CDR3: TGTGCCACCAGTGATTCCATGATCAATGAGCAGTTCTTC.

This clonotype was seen repeatedly, ten times or more. CDR3 amino acids: CASSLRQSYEQYF. CDR3 DNA sequence: TGTGCCAGCAGCTTGAGGCAGAGCTACGAGCAGTACTTC. V is TRBV5-6 and J is TRBJ2-7; D not certain. Per germline, CDR1 SGHDT and CDR2 YYEEEE. The CDR3 is 13 residues long. V dropped 1 base and J dropped 3 bases, with 8 bases sitting between them.

V and J are TRBV7-3 and TRBJ2-7; TRBD2 might be the D (6 bases). CDR1 SGHTA and CDR2 FQGTGA come from the germline V gene. V was cut by 2 bases and J by 12 bases, with 14 bases left in between. The CDR3 consists of 12 residues. The CDR3 DNA reads as TGTGCCAGCAGCTTACGGAGGGGAGAACTGTACTTC. Translating it yields CASSLRRGELYF.

This clonotype showed up just a few times. This rearrangement joins TRBV19 to TRBJ2-2; 7 nucleotides agree with TRBD1. Germline V CDR1 and CDR2: LNHDA, SQIVND (reference sequence). V dropped 6 bases and J dropped 6; count of bases not matched to a gene: 7. The CDR3 sequence is 14 residues long. For the CDR3, the DNA is TGTGCCAGTAGGGAACGAGGGGGCCCCGGGGAGCTGTTTTTT. Its protein is CASRERGGPGELFF.